The rows below give T cell receptor beta chains drawn from one sample of a study of T cell clones after liver transplantation. Some clones are missing from TCRdb's copy, which holds only in-frame ones; the method was immunoSEQ multiplex PCR. The repertoire consists of just over 80,000 clones, with about 84% occurring once and the leading ten covering 0.47%. Sample: CD4+ T cells from blood, taken 45 to 46 months after liver transplant. The receptors were gathered from a human patient who received a liver transplant. Some T cells may arise from the graft donor. The CDR3 runs from the conserved cysteine through the conserved F or W. The D gene is left open where the match is weak. Clone size is not always given. Where it is, it says once, few, many or a class for expanded clones.

j_call d_call v_call clone_size cdr3_nt cdr3_aa
TRBJ2-1 NA TRBV30 once TGTGCCTGGAGCGTAGGGGGAAAGTACAATGAGCAGTTCTTC CAWSVGGKYNEQFF
TRBJ1-1 NA TRBV27 NA TGTGCCAGCAGTTTGAACGGAAGGGGCCGGATGAACACTGAAGCTTTCTTT CASSLNGRGRMNTEAFF
TRBJ2-5 NA TRBV5-1 NA TGCGCCAGCAGCTTTCCTGGGGAGACCCAGTACTTC CASSFPGETQYF
TRBJ2-7 NA TRBV28 NA TGTGCCAGCAGTCCCTGGGACCCAAGCTCCTACGAGCAGTACTTC CASSPWDPSSYEQYF
TRBJ1-4 NA TRBV5-6 once TGTGCCAGCAGCTCGACAGCCGGGTACAATGAAAAACTGTTTTTT CASSSTAGYNEKLFF
TRBJ1-5 NA TRBV10-1 NA TGCGCCAGCAGTGAGGGGGGATCCGGGGGTCAGCCCCAGCATTTT CASSEGGSGGQPQHF
TRBJ2-1 NA TRBV18 NA TGTGCCAGCTCCCCCGAACTTAGACGCTCCTACAATGAGCAGTTCTTC CASSPELRRSYNEQFF
TRBJ1-2 NA TRBV6-5 NA TGTGCCAGCAGTAACCTATATGACTACACCTTC CASSNLYDYTF
TRBJ1-2 TRBD1 TRBV29-1 NA TGCAGCGTTGAAAGGGGGCGACGGGGCTACACCTTC CSVERGRRGYTF
TRBJ1-4 TRBD1 TRBV18 NA TGTGCCAGCTCACCGGATCGACAGGGCTATAATGAAAAACTGTTTTTT CASSPDRQGYNEKLFF
TRBJ1-1 TRBD1 TRBV5-4 NA TGTGCCAGCAGCTGGCAGGGGGGAAAGACTGAAGCTTTCTTT CASSWQGGKTEAFF
TRBJ1-5 NA TRBV21-1 NA TGTGCCAGCAGCAAAGTTAACCCAGGCGGCAATCAGCCCCAGCATTTT CASSKVNPGGNQPQHF
TRBJ1-2 NA TRBV30 few TGTGCCTGGAAGGTCCGGGGAGGGCCTTATGGCTACACCTTC CAWKVRGGPYGYTF
TRBJ2-3 TRBD2 TRBV7-2 few TGTGCCAGCAGCCTTACTATCCTAGCGGGAGAAGGCACAGATACGCAGTATTTT CASSLTILAGEGTDTQYF
TRBJ1-4 TRBD1 TRBV10-1 NA TGCGCCAGGGACAGGGCTCCTAGGACACCCGGCCCGCATGAAAAACTGTTTTTT CARDRAPRTPGPHEKLFF
TRBJ1-4 NA TRBV5-8 NA TGTGCCAGCAGCTTCGTCCCAACAGAGCCGTTTTTT CASSFVPTEPFF
TRBJ1-5 NA TRBV27 NA TGTGCCAGCAGGGCCTCCAGGGAGGGCAATCAGCCCCAGCATTTT CASRASREGNQPQHF